These 24 T cell receptor beta chains were all obtained from the same sample, sequenced in a study of blood T cell repertoires in COVID-19. Clones were read by immunoSEQ multiplex PCR, and TCRdb kept only the in-frame ones, dropping some. The table shows around 55,000 clones, with around 90% occurring only once. Material for sequencing was peripheral blood. The source is a man in his 60s with acute or convalescent COVID-19.

CDR3 sequence: CASSSSTDRSNYGYTF. Here the CDR3 DNA reads TGTGCCAGCAGCTCTTCTACCGACAGGAGTAACTATGGCTACACCTTC. The rearrangement links TRBV7-9 to TRBJ1-2; a weak D match, TRBD1 (6 bases). The CDR3 is 16 amino acids. Trimming pared 4 bases from V and 1 base from J, leaving 16 bases between. Per the germline V gene, CDR1 is SEHNR and CDR2 is FQNEAQ (reference sequence).

This chain connects TRBV6-5 to TRBJ2-3, with TRBD2 identical over 7 bases. The CDR3 consists of 15 residues. The V gene's germline CDR1 is MNHEY and CDR2 SVGAGI. The V gene end was trimmed by 2 bases and the J gene end by 2 bases; junction bases not matched to a gene: 4. CDR3 nucleotide sequence: TGTGCCAGCAGTTACGAGGGAGGGAACACAGATACGCAGTATTTT. As protein: CASSYEGGNTDTQYF.

The rearrangement uses TRBV7-9 and TRBJ2-2; D not resolved. This CDR3 has 12 amino acids. Germline lookup yields CDR1 SEHNR and CDR2 FQNEAQ (reference sequence). Trimming stripped 8 bases from V and 7 bases from J, with 11 bases between. The CDR3 loop is CASPVPVGELFF. The CDR3 DNA reads as TGTGCCAGCCCGGTACCGGTCGGGGAGCTGTTTTTT.

This rearrangement joins TRBV7-2 to TRBJ2-3; tentative D call: TRBD2 (6 bases). CDR1 and CDR2 (germline): SGHTA, FQGNSA. The length of the CDR3 is 16 residues. V was cut by 4 bases and J by 2 bases, with 16 bases left in between. This CDR3 reads CASSSSFSGNTDTQYF. The CDR3 bases are TGTGCCAGCAGCTCCTCGTTTAGCGGTAACACAGATACGCAGTATTTT.

This clone was counted a few times. The genes are TRBV9 and TRBJ1-2; 10 bases align to TRBD1. CDR1 is SGDLS, CDR2 YYNGEE, per germline. Trimming took 4 bases from V and 6 from J; bases not matched to a gene: 15. This CDR3 comprises 17 residues. In DNA, the CDR3 is TGTGCCAGCAGCCCGAGAGGAGACAGGGGGCCCCTCCATGGCTACACCTTC. This gives the protein CASSPRGDRGPLHGYTF.

The chain couples TRBV7-3 to TRBJ1-2; 8 bases are a match to TRBD1. The CDR3 runs 14 residues. Trimming took 2 bases from V and 5 from J; bases not matched to a gene: 4. The germline CDR1 and CDR2 sequences are SGHTA and FQGTGA. CDR3 loop: CASSLDNRGYGYTF. CDR3 nucleotide sequence: TGTGCCAGCAGCTTAGACAACAGGGGGTATGGCTACACCTTC. Complete variable domain (other parts from reference TRBV7-3 and TRBJ1-2): GAGVSQTPSNKVTEKGKYVELRCDPISGHTALYWYRQSLGQGPEFLIYFQGTGAADDSGLPNDRFFAVRPEGSVSTLKIQRTERGDSAVYLCASSLDNRGYGYTFGSGTRLTVV.

There are a few counts of this clone. V usage is TRBV9 and J usage is TRBJ1-5; no clear D. V lost 3 bases to trimming and J lost 5 bases, with 9 bases between them. Per the germline V gene, CDR1 is SGDLS and CDR2 is YYNGEE. The CDR3 consists of 13 residues. The DNA of the CDR3 is TGTGCCAGCAGCGCTCAAGGAGATCAGCCCCAGCATTTT. Its protein product is CASSAQGDQPQHF. The variable domain in full, completed from reference TRBV9 and TRBJ1-5, reads DSGVTQTPKHLITATGQRVTLRCSPRSGDLSVYWYQQSLDQGLQFLIQYYNGEERAKGNILERFSAQQFPDLHSELNLSSLELGDSALYFCASSAQGDQPQHFGDGTRLSIL.

The genes are TRBV20-1 and TRBJ2-7; maybe TRBD1 (6 bases). The ends were cut back, 6 bases at V and 10 bases at J, with 13 bases in the middle. The CDR3 runs 10 residues. Germline V gives CDR1 DFQATT, CDR2 SNEGSKA (reference sequence). CDR3 in amino acids: CSALTGKQYF. CDR3 DNA sequence: TGCAGTGCCCTCACAGGGAAACAGTACTTC.

This sequence joins TRBV7-2 and TRBJ2-4; 10 nucleotides agree with TRBD1. Germline CDR1 and CDR2: SGHTA and FQGNSA. The junction had 13 bases not matched to a gene; V was cut back by 5 bases and J by 3 bases. The CDR3 spans 18 residues. In nucleotides, the CDR3 is TGTGCCAGCAGCACCCCGACAGGGGGCGGGTCAAGCAAAAACATTCAGTACTTC. Amino acid sequence: CASSTPTGGGSSKNIQYF.

The chain employs TRBV3-1 (or the pseudogene TRBV3-2) and TRBJ2-1; 11 bases fit TRBD2. Unmatched junction bases numbered 5, after V lost 2 bases and J lost 5 bases. CDR3 length equals 16 residues. CDR1 and CDR2 from the germline V gene are LGHDT and YNNKEL (reference sequence). CDR3 residues: CASSQLGTSGNNEQFF. CDR3 sequence (DNA): TGTGCCAGCAGCCAACTAGGGACTAGCGGAAACAATGAGCAGTTCTTC.

The chain uses TRBV9 and TRBJ2-1; D possibly corresponds to TRBD2 (6 bases). The ends were cut back, 0 bases at V and 7 bases at J, with 20 bases in the middle. Germline values: CDR1 SGDLS, CDR2 YYNGEE. The CDR3 has 17 residues. The CDR3 reads CASSVARHGSMENEQFF. As DNA, the CDR3 is TGTGCCAGCAGCGTAGCCCGACACGGGAGTATGGAGAATGAGCAGTTCTTC.

The genes are TRBV28 and TRBJ1-2; 8 bases match TRBD1. V dropped 7 bases and J dropped 3; count of bases not matched to a gene: 10. CDR3 size: 15 residues. Germline CDR1 and CDR2: MDHEN and SYDVKM. The CDR3 loop is CASTITGGGDYGYTF. In nucleotides, the CDR3 is TGTGCCAGCACCATCACAGGGGGAGGGGACTATGGCTACACCTTC.

The V gene is TRBV4-3, the J gene TRBJ2-1, with 9 positions matching TRBD1. CDR3 length: 15 amino acids. Germline V gene data show CDR1 as LGHNA and CDR2 as YSLEER. V shed 3 bases and J 10 bases; nucleotides not matched to a gene: 10. CDR3 region: CASSQSRTGAREQFF. In nucleotides, the CDR3 is TGCGCCAGCAGCCAGTCCCGGACAGGGGCCAGGGAGCAGTTCTTC.

V gene TRBV7-9 combines with J gene TRBJ2-1; 15 bases are shared with TRBD2. V shed 5 bases and J 9 bases; nucleotides not matched to a gene: 5. This CDR3 has 15 residues. The germline CDR1 and CDR2 sequences are SEHNR and FQNEAQ (reference sequence). The CDR3 loop is CASSPGTSGRSEQFF. CDR3 in DNA: TGTGCCAGCAGCCCCGGGACTAGCGGGAGGAGTGAGCAGTTCTTC.

This clone appeared a single time. This chain uses TRBV29-1 with TRBJ2-7, with a possible D match to TRBD1 (6 bases). CDR3 length: 12 residues. Germline V CDR1 and CDR2: SQVTM, ANQGSEA. Trimming shortened V by 6 bases and J by 2 bases, and 11 bases separated the two germline ends. CDR3 sequence reads: CSVRTDTYEQYF. CDR3 DNA: TGCAGCGTGAGGACAGACACCTACGAGCAGTACTTC.

This chain connects TRBV4-1 to TRBJ2-3; 10 bases match TRBD2. CDR3 size: 16 residues. The V gene end was trimmed by 3 bases and the J gene end by 6 bases; junction bases not matched to a gene: 9. Germline lookup yields CDR1 MGHRA and CDR2 YSYEKL. The CDR3 region has the DNA TGCGCCAGCAGCCAGGCCTCAGCGGGAGGGTTCGATACGCAGTATTTT. Protein product: CASSQASAGGFDTQYF.

This rearrangement joins TRBV21-1 to TRBJ1-5; the table calls TRBD1, which could not be checked here. TRBV21-1 is described as a pseudogene. The CDR3 runs to 18 residues. The CDR3 DNA is TGTGCCAGCAGCAAGCGCTTGGGACAGGTCTATAGCAATCAGCCCCAGCATTTT. Translating gives CASSKRLGQVYSNQPQHF.

The chain couples TRBV4-3 to TRBJ2-3; 7 bases line up with TRBD1. The germline V gene encodes CDR1 LGHNA and CDR2 YSLEER. The junction had 8 bases not matched to a gene; V was cut back by 3 bases and J by 5 bases. This CDR3 spans 15 amino acids. As DNA, the CDR3 is TGCGCCAGCAGCCATCTGGGACAGCCGGTAGATACGCAGTATTTT. Encoded protein: CASSHLGQPVDTQYF.

The chain couples TRBV15 to TRBJ2-7, with 9 bases lining up with TRBD1. Per the germline V gene, CDR1 is LNHNV and CDR2 is YYDKDF (reference sequence). This CDR3 is 14 amino acids long. Trimming removed 3 bases from V and 2 bases from J; junction bases left unmatched: 2. CDR3 DNA sequence: TGTGCCACCAGCAGCGACAGGGGGGCCTACGAGCAGTACTTC. Amino acid sequence: CATSSDRGAYEQYF.

This chain connects TRBV7-9 to TRBJ2-5; possibly TRBD1 for D (6 bases). The CDR3 runs to 14 residues. Looked up from germline, CDR1 is SEHNR and CDR2 is FQNEAQ (reference sequence). The V end was cut by 5 bases, the J end by 3 bases, with 13 bases between. The CDR3 loop reads CASSHEAGEETQYF. The CDR3 DNA follows: TGTGCCAGCAGCCATGAGGCAGGGGAAGAGACCCAGTACTTC.

The CDR3 DNA sequence: TGTGCCAGTAAGAGTAGCTCTGGGGCCAACGTCCTGACTTTC. This gives the protein CASKSSSGANVLTF. The chain recombines TRBV19 with TRBJ2-6; D call uncertain. The CDR3 is 14 residues long. Trimming removed 7 bases at V and 0 bases at J, with 7 bases between. In germline, CDR1 is LNHDA, CDR2 SQIVND (reference sequence).

This chain uses TRBV10-3 with TRBJ2-7, with 7 bases fitting TRBD1. V was pared by 6 bases and J by 7 bases, with 6 bases of the junction left unmatched. Germline CDR1 is ENHRY and CDR2 is SYGVKD. The CDR3 sequence is 12 residues long. The DNA for the CDR3 is TGTGCCATCAGAAGACAGGGCGGAGAGCAGTACTTC. It encodes CAIRRQGGEQYF.

The chain couples TRBV30 to TRBJ1-4, with 7 bases lining up with TRBD1. Germline V CDR1 and CDR2: GTSNPN, SVGIG (reference sequence). The trim removed 2 bases at V and 2 bases at J, leaving 2 bases unmatched. The CDR3 loop spans 14 amino acids. The CDR3 sequence: CAWSWTGTNEKLFF. Written as DNA, the CDR3 is TGTGCCTGGAGTTGGACAGGTACTAATGAAAAACTGTTTTTT.

The CDR3, as DNA: TGTGCCACTCTCGGGGGTGGGAGCAATCAGCCCCAGCATTTT. Translation gives CATLGGGSNQPQHF. This chain connects TRBV19 to TRBJ1-5; D might be TRBD1 (5 bases). The CDR3 totals 14 residues. With 10 bases removed from V and 1 base from J, the gap between germline ends came to 14 bases. CDR1 and CDR2 (germline): LNHDA, SQIVND (reference sequence). Full variable domain (remainder filled in from reference TRBV19 and TRBJ1-5): DGGITQSPKYLFRKEGQNVTLSCEQNLNHDAMYWYRQDPGQGLRLIYYSQIVNDFQKGDIAEGYSVSREKKESFPLTVTSAQKNPTAFYLCATLGGGSNQPQHFGDGTRLSIL.